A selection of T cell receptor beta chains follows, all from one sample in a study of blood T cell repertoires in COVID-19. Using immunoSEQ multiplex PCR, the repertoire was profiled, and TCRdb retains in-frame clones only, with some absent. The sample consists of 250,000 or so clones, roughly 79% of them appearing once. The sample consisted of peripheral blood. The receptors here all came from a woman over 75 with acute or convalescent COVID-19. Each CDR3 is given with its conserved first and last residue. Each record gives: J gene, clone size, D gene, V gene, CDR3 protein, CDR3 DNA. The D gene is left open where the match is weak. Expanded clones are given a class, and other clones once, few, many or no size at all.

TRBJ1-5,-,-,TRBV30,CAWSVLSGSQPQHF,TGTGCCTGGAGTGTACTTTCTGGGAGTCAGCCCCAGCATTTT
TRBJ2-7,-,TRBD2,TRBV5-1,CASSTRGAAGVVYEQYF,TGCGCCAGCAGCACCCGTGGGGCGGCGGGAGTGGTCTACGAGCAGTACTTC
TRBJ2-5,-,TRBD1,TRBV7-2,CASSWTGGGETQYF,TGTGCCAGCAGCTGGACAGGGGGCGGCGAGACCCAGTACTTC
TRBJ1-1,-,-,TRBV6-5,CASSYSGANTEAFF,TGTGCCAGCAGTTACTCAGGAGCGAACACTGAAGCTTTCTTT
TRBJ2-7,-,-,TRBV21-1,CASSKSGTSSSYEQYF,TGTGCCAGCAGCAAATCCGGTACTAGCAGTTCCTACGAGCAGTACTTC
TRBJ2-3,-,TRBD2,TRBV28,CASGLAGGPVDTQYF,TGTGCCAGCGGACTAGCGGGAGGGCCGGTAGATACGCAGTATTTT
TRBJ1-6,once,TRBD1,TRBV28,CASSQQGRYSPLHF,TGTGCCAGCAGTCAACAGGGGCGCTATTCACCCCTCCACTTT
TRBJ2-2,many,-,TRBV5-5,CASSTVGGNTGELFF,TGTGCCAGCAGCACGGTCGGGGGTAACACCGGGGAGCTGTTTTTT
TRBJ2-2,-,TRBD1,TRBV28,CASRLGTAANTGELFF,TGTGCCAGCAGACTAGGGACAGCCGCGAACACCGGGGAGCTGTTTTTT
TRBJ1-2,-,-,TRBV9,CASSMGAANYGYTF,TGTGCCAGCAGCATGGGGGCGGCCAACTATGGCTACACCTTC
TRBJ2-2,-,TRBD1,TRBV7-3,CASSLNLRDRGPGELFF,TGTGCCAGCAGCCTAAACCTTCGGGACAGGGGACCCGGGGAGCTGTTTTTT
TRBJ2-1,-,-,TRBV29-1,CSVDTQYNEQFF,TGCAGCGTTGATACCCAGTACAATGAGCAGTTCTTC
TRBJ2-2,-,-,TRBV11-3,CASRRFPNTGELFF,TGTGCCAGCCGCCGGTTTCCGAACACCGGGGAGCTGTTTTTT
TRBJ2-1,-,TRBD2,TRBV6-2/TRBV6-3,CASSYIGTSGRGSYNEQFF,TGTGCCAGCAGTTACATCGGGACTAGCGGGAGGGGCTCCTACAATGAGCAGTTCTTC
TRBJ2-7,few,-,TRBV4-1,CASSQQGLSEQYF,TGCGCCAGCAGCCAACAGGGGTTGAGCGAGCAGTACTTC
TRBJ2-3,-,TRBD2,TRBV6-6,CASTELAGGTDTQYF,TGTGCCAGCACCGAACTAGCGGGAGGCACAGATACGCAGTATTTT
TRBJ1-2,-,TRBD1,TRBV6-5,CASRDRHYGYTF,TGTGCCAGCAGGGACAGGCACTATGGCTACACCTTC
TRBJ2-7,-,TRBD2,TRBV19,CASSPGGEYEQYF,TGTGCCAGTAGTCCCGGGGGGGAATACGAGCAGTACTTC
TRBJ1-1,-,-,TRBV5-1,CASSLVAGLNTEAFF,TGCGCCAGCAGCTTGGTTGCAGGGTTGAACACTGAAGCTTTCTTT
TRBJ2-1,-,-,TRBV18,CASSWGLRAYNEQFF,TGTGCCAGCTCATGGGGACTCCGAGCCTACAATGAGCAGTTCTTC
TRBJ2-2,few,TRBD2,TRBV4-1,CASSQDGGLAGRSTGELFF,TGCGCCAGCAGCCAAGATGGTGGGCTAGCGGGGAGGTCCACCGGGGAGCTGTTTTTT
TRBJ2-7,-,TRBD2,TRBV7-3,CASSLGTSGTREQYF,TGTGCCAGCAGCCTCGGGACTAGCGGGACAAGGGAGCAGTACTTC
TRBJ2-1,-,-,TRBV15,CATSRDRHTSSYNEQFF,TGTGCCACCAGCAGAGACCGACACACTAGCTCCTACAATGAGCAGTTCTTC
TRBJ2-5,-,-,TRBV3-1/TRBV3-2,CASSQGATQYF,TGTGCCAGCAGCCAAGGCGCGACCCAGTACTTC
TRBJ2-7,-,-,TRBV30,CAWRTSPKGEQYF,TGTGCCTGGAGAACTAGCCCGAAGGGCGAGCAGTACTTC
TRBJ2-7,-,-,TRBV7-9,CASSTPGMGGEQYF,TGTGCCAGCAGCACTCCTGGGATGGGGGGCGAGCAGTACTTC
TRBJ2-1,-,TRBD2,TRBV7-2,CASSLGTSGRVREQFF,TGTGCCAGCAGCTTAGGGACTAGCGGGAGAGTTCGTGAGCAGTTCTTC
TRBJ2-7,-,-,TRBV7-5,CVRSLGPSDRGYEQYF,TGTGTCAGAAGCTTAGGTCCCTCGGACAGGGGCTACGAGCAGTACTTC
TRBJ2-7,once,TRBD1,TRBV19,CASSMTSGTGVSYEQYF,TGTGCCAGTAGTATGACCTCCGGGACAGGTGTCTCCTACGAGCAGTACTTC
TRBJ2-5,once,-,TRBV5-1,CASSSGDSRSETQYF,TGCGCCAGCAGCTCAGGTGATTCCCGGTCTGAGACCCAGTACTTC
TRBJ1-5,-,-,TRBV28,CASNTGPQPQHF,TGTGCCAGCAACACTGGGCCTCAGCCCCAGCATTTT
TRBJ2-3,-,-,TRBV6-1,CASSEGVWTQYF,TGTGCCAGCAGTGAAGGAGTGTGGACGCAGTATTTT
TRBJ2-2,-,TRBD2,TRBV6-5,CGVRSGGTGELFF,TGTGGCGTGAGGTCGGGGGGGACCGGGGAGCTGTTTTTT
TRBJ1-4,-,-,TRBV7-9,CASSKSGAGLNEKLFF,TGTGCCAGCAGCAAATCTGGGGCAGGGTTAAATGAAAAACTGTTTTTT
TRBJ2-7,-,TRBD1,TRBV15,CATSRNRGSSYEQYF,TGTGCCACCAGCAGGAACAGGGGAAGTTCCTACGAGCAGTACTTC
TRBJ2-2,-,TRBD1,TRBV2,CASSRGQANTGELFF,TGTGCCAGCAGCCGAGGACAGGCGAACACCGGGGAGCTGTTTTTT
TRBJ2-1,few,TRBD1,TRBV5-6,CASSLGPGGEQFF,TGTGCCAGCAGCTTGGGACCAGGGGGTGAGCAGTTCTTC
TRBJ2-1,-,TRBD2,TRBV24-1,CATGTGTSAHNEQFF,TGTGCCACCGGTACCGGGACTAGCGCACACAATGAGCAGTTCTTC
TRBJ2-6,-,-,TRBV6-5,CASRAGISGANVLTF,TGTGCCAGCAGGGCAGGGATCTCTGGGGCCAACGTCCTGACTTTC
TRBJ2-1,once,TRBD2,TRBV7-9,CASSSAGGRLAGANEQFF,TGTGCCAGCAGCTCAGCAGGAGGCCGGCTAGCGGGAGCAAATGAGCAGTTCTTC
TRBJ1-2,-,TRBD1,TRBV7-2,CASSSTGVPSYGYTF,TGTGCCAGCAGCTCGACAGGGGTTCCCTCTTATGGCTACACCTTC
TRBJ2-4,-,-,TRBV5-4,CASSLGGRVDKNIQYF,TGTGCCAGCAGCTTGGGGGGGCGGGTGGACAAAAACATTCAGTACTTC